A single sample gave rise to the 29 T cell receptor beta chains below, sequenced in a study of blood T cell repertoires in COVID-19. The table came from immunoSEQ multiplex PCR; TCRdb's copy has only in-frame clones and leaves some out. The sample comprises 300,000 to 350,000 clones, about 93% of which are singletons, and less than 3.5% rests with the top ten. The specimen sequenced was peripheral blood. These receptors all come from a woman aged 18 to 35 who had recovered from COVID-19.

This rearrangement joins TRBV5-6 to TRBJ2-1; D is possibly TRBD1 (5 bases). Trimming removed 0 bases at V and 7 bases at J, with 14 bases between. This CDR3 spans 15 amino acids. Looked up from germline, CDR1 is SGHDT and CDR2 is YYEEEE. The CDR3 DNA reads as TGTGCCAGCAGCTTGGCAGGGATTCTTTTGAATGAGCAGTTCTTC. Translated, it gives CASSLAGILLNEQFF. Full variable domain (rest looked up from reference TRBV5-6 and TRBJ2-1): DAGVTQSPTHLIKTRGQQVTLRCSPKSGHDTVSWYQQALGQGPQFIFQYYEEEERQRGNFPDRFSGHQFPNYSSELNVNALLLGDSALYLCASSLAGILLNEQFFGPGTRLTVL.

The chain recombines TRBV5-1 with TRBJ2-3; TRBD2 agrees at 13 bases. Unmatched junction bases numbered 6, after V lost 5 bases and J lost 3 bases. In germline, CDR1 is SGHRS, CDR2 YFSETQ. The length of the CDR3 is 16 residues. The CDR3 loop reads CASSDGLAGDTDTQYF. CDR3 bases: TGCGCCAGCAGTGATGGACTAGCGGGAGATACAGATACGCAGTATTTT.

The rearrangement uses TRBV19 and TRBJ2-5; D perhaps matches TRBD2 (6 bases). Deletions cut 1 base from V and 5 bases from J, with 11 bases between. This CDR3 has 14 residues. In germline, CDR1 is LNHDA, CDR2 SQIVND (reference sequence). CDR3 region: CASSIGGVWETQYF. DNA of the CDR3: TGTGCCAGTAGTATAGGGGGGGTCTGGGAGACCCAGTACTTC. The entire variable domain, with the rest obtained from reference TRBV19 and TRBJ2-5, is as follows: DGGITQSPKYLFRKEGQNVTLSCEQNLNHDAMYWYRQDPGQGLRLIYYSQIVNDFQKGDIAEGYSVSREKKESFPLTVTSAQKNPTAFYLCASSIGGVWETQYFGPGTRLLVL.

The gene calls are TRBV18 and TRBJ2-7, with 7 bases identical to TRBD2. Trimming removed 4 bases from V and 6 bases from J; junction bases left unmatched: 15. Looked up from germline, CDR1 is KGHSH and CDR2 is LQKENI. This CDR3 is built from 16 residues. The CDR3 protein is CASSLRRAGAHGEQYV. As DNA, the CDR3 is TGTGCCAGCTCACTTCGAAGGGCGGGAGCACACGGCGAGCAGTACGTC.

The chain employs TRBV30 and TRBJ1-1; 9 nucleotides match TRBD1. Germline V gene sequence: CDR1 GTSNPN, CDR2 SVGIG (reference sequence). J gave up 8 bases and V 3 bases, and 13 bases lay outside the gene matches. This CDR3 is 15 amino acids long. CDR3 nucleotide sequence: TGTGCCTGGAGGGGGACTTGGACAGGGGCATCGGAAGCTTTCTTT. Translation gives CAWRGTWTGASEAFF.

The chain links TRBV7-6 to TRBJ1-5; D ambiguous. V lost 2 bases and J 4 bases, leaving 15 bases between the germline ends. Germline loops: CDR1 SGHVS, CDR2 FNYEAQ. The CDR3 totals 16 residues. CDR3 coding DNA: TGTGCCAGCAGCTTATTCGGCGGTAATGGGAATCAGCCCCAGCATTTT. This encodes CASSLFGGNGNQPQHF.

V usage is TRBV4-3 and J usage is TRBJ1-6; no reliable D call. Trimming cost V 4 bases and J 0 bases, with 19 bases left between them. This CDR3 is 19 amino acids long. Germline V gene sequence: CDR1 LGHNA, CDR2 YSLEER. The CDR3 region has the DNA TGCGCCAGCAGCCCAAGACCCCTGGAGATGAGCTCCTATAATTCACCCCTCCACTTT. It yields the protein CASSPRPLEMSSYNSPLHF.

The rearrangement uses TRBV7-2 and TRBJ1-3, with 7 nucleotides matching TRBD1. After removal of 6 bases from V and 0 bases from J, the junction contained 11 bases not matched to a gene. The CDR3 length is 17 residues. Germline assignment: CDR1 SGHTA and CDR2 FQGNSA. The CDR3 DNA reads TGTGCCAGCAGTTTTTCCTCAGGGGGTAGCTCTGGAAACACCATATATTTT. Protein product: CASSFSSGGSSGNTIYF.

The genes are TRBV5-1 and TRBJ2-6; D not certain. V lost 2 bases and J lost 1, with 10 bases in between. CDR3 length: 16 amino acids. Per germline, CDR1 SGHRS and CDR2 YFSETQ. The CDR3, as DNA: TGCGCCAGCAGCTTTGCCCGGGTTTCTGGGGCCAACGTCCTGACTTTC. It specifies CASSFARVSGANVLTF.

The rearrangement joins TRBV10-3 to TRBJ2-3; D gene ambiguous. The germline V gene encodes CDR1 ENHRY and CDR2 SYGVKD. The CDR3 loop spans 11 amino acids. The V gene lost 10 bases and the J gene lost 0 bases, with 5 bases spanning the gap. In nucleotides, the CDR3 is TGTGCCACTACGAGCACAGATACGCAGTATTTT. The encoded protein is CATTSTDTQYF.

The chain uses TRBV6-5 and TRBJ1-2; 7 positions agree with TRBD1. The CDR3 loop spans 14 amino acids. The V segment lost 6 bases and the J segment 4 bases; nucleotides outside the gene matches: 8. The germline V gene encodes CDR1 MNHEY and CDR2 SVGAGI. As DNA, the CDR3 is TGTGCCAGCAGGACAGGACAGGCCCTCTATGGCTACACCTTC. This translates into CASRTGQALYGYTF.

The rearrangement uses TRBV4-3 and TRBJ2-2; unclear D gene. The length of the CDR3 is 15 residues. Germline V gives CDR1 LGHNA, CDR2 YSLEER. V lost 0 bases and J 7 bases, leaving 12 bases between the germline ends. The CDR3 here is CASSQDFLPNGELFF. Written as DNA, the CDR3 is TGCGCCAGCAGCCAAGACTTCCTACCCAACGGGGAGCTGTTTTTT.

V is TRBV4-1 and J is TRBJ1-2; D not certain. The germline V and J ends were trimmed by 0 bases and 2 bases, with 10 bases remaining between them. Germline V lookup: CDR1 MGHRA, CDR2 YSYEKL. The CDR3 runs 15 residues. The CDR3 loop is CASSQDSRANYGYTF. CDR3 DNA: TGCGCCAGCAGCCAAGATTCCCGAGCCAACTATGGCTACACCTTC.

The gene calls are TRBV3-1 (or the pseudogene TRBV3-2) and TRBJ2-3; 9 bases match TRBD1. With 0 bases clipped from V and 7 bases from J, the junction kept 5 bases outside the gene matches. The germline V gene has CDR1 LGHDT and CDR2 YNNKEL (reference sequence). This CDR3 spans 15 amino acids. CDR3 DNA: TGTGCCAGCAGCCAAGATCGAAACAGGGGGCATACGCAGTATTTT. This gives the protein CASSQDRNRGHTQYF.

This sequence joins TRBV27 and TRBJ2-1; weak D call: TRBD2 (6 bases). V lost 1 base and J 2 bases, leaving 12 bases between the germline ends. The CDR3 totals 16 residues. The germline V gene has CDR1 MNHEY and CDR2 SMNVEV (reference sequence). CDR3 bases: TGTGCCAGCAGTTTATTCCCTTCGGGGGCCTACAATGAGCAGTTCTTC. It codes for CASSLFPSGAYNEQFF.

The J gene is TRBJ1-1, the V gene TRBV1. TRBV1 is tagged as a pseudogene. This CDR3 contains 14 residues. The CDR3 bases are TGCACCAGCAGCCAACAGGGGAGGGTTACTGAAGCTTTCTTT. Its protein is CTSSQQGRVTEAFF.

The chain couples TRBV29-1 to TRBJ2-7; 7 bases fit TRBD1. The CDR3 spans 14 residues. After removal of 1 base from V and 3 bases from J, the junction contained 6 bases not matched to a gene. Germline V gene data show CDR1 as SQVTM and CDR2 as ANQGSEA. CDR3 nucleotide sequence: TGCAGCGTTGAAGCTTACAGGGGTATCTACGAGCAGTACGTC. It codes for CSVEAYRGIYEQYV.

This clone was recorded a few times. This chain links TRBV5-8 with TRBJ2-6, with 9 nucleotides matching TRBD1. Germline assignment: CDR1 SGHTS and CDR2 YDEGEE. The ends lost 6 bases at V and 4 bases at J; junction bases unmatched: 5. This CDR3 contains 15 residues. This CDR3 reads CASMGQGPGANVLTF. The CDR3 DNA reads TGTGCCAGCATGGGACAGGGACCCGGGGCCAACGTCCTGACTTTC.

The V and J genes are TRBV19 and TRBJ2-6; maybe TRBD2 (5 bases). The CDR3 is 15 residues long. Trimming pared 5 bases from V and 4 bases from J, leaving 12 bases between. Germline V gene data show CDR1 as LNHDA and CDR2 as SQIVND (reference sequence). CDR3 DNA sequence: TGTGCCAGTAGTTCCCTCGGGGAAGGGGCCAACGTCCTGACTTTC. Its translation: CASSSLGEGANVLTF.

CDR3 in amino acids: CASSQAASGFYNEQFF. Here the CDR3 DNA reads TGCGCCAGCAGCCAGGCGGCTAGCGGGTTTTACAATGAGCAGTTCTTC. The V and J genes are TRBV4-3 and TRBJ2-1; 8 bases match TRBD2. The CDR3 runs 16 residues. J lost 4 bases, V lost 3 bases, and 8 bases had no gene match. From germline, CDR1 is LGHNA and CDR2 YSLEER.

This rearrangement joins TRBV6-5 to TRBJ2-3; 7 nucleotides align to TRBD2. Unmatched junction bases numbered 7, after V lost 0 bases and J lost 4 bases. This CDR3 has 16 residues. Germline V lookup: CDR1 MNHEY, CDR2 SVGAGI. This CDR3 is CASSYSGEGWSDTQYF. The CDR3 nucleotides read TGTGCCAGCAGTTACTCTGGGGAGGGTTGGTCAGATACGCAGTATTTT.

This clone has a single count. The chain employs TRBV30 and TRBJ2-1; 10 nucleotides agree with TRBD1. The germline V gene has CDR1 GTSNPN and CDR2 SVGIG (reference sequence). The V and J ends lost 1 base and 8 bases, in that order; junction bases with no gene match: 5. The CDR3 spans 14 residues. The CDR3: CAWSAGQGSHEQFF. DNA of the CDR3: TGTGCCTGGAGTGCGGGACAGGGGTCCCATGAGCAGTTCTTC.

The sample holds one count of this clone. The chain uses TRBV7-2 and TRBJ2-2; tentative D call: TRBD1 (5 bases). This CDR3 contains 15 residues. V was cut by 3 bases and J by 6 bases, with 14 bases left in between. Per germline, CDR1 SGHTA and CDR2 FQGNSA. The CDR3 coding sequence is TGTGCCAGCAGCTTTGCAAGGGGTCGACCCGGGGAGCTGTTTTTT. It translates to CASSFARGRPGELFF.

The chain couples TRBV4-3 to TRBJ2-7; no definite D call. This CDR3 is 17 amino acids long. Germline CDR1 and CDR2: LGHNA and YSLEER. V was pared by 4 bases and J by 0 bases, with 19 bases between. CDR3 loop: CASSPETWNSRSYEQYV. CDR3 bases: TGCGCCAGCAGCCCCGAAACTTGGAACAGCCGCTCCTACGAGCAGTACGTC.

The chain uses TRBV30 and TRBJ1-6; TRBD1 aligns across 7 bases. V shed 4 bases, J shed 8 bases, and the junction held 11 bases outside the gene matches. CDR1 GTSNPN and CDR2 SVGIG come from the germline V gene (reference sequence). The CDR3 is 15 amino acids. The CDR3 region has the DNA TGTGCCTGGACCGGAGGTTTAGGGGGCGATTCACCCCTCCACTTT. Translation gives CAWTGGLGGDSPLHF.

The V call is TRBV3-1 (or the pseudogene TRBV3-2), the J call TRBJ1-5, with D hard to call. V dropped 1 base and J dropped 0 bases, with 10 bases sitting between them. The CDR3 runs 16 residues. Per germline, CDR1 LGHDT and CDR2 YNNKEL (reference sequence). The CDR3 DNA sequence: TGTGCCAGCAGCCAAGGTTGGCAGTATAGCAATCAGCCCCAGCATTTT. Translating gives CASSQGWQYSNQPQHF.

The chain is built from TRBV7-9 and TRBJ1-2, with D hard to call. The CDR3 runs to 13 residues. Germline V gene sequence: CDR1 SEHNR, CDR2 FQNEAQ (reference sequence). V shed 3 bases and J shed 4 bases, with 9 bases lying between them. The CDR3 loop is CASSLITVYGYTF. Written as DNA, the CDR3 is TGTGCCAGCAGCTTGATCACGGTCTATGGCTACACCTTC.

The chain links TRBV19 to TRBJ1-5; D is ambiguous. The germline V gene has CDR1 LNHDA and CDR2 SQIVND (reference sequence). The CDR3 totals 14 residues. Trimming pared 4 bases from V and 0 bases from J, leaving 7 bases between. CDR3 sequence: CASSRQDSNQPQHF. In DNA form, the CDR3 reads TGTGCCAGTAGTAGGCAGGATAGCAATCAGCCCCAGCATTTT.

CDR3 bases: TGCGCCAGCAGCCACAGCGGATTCGAGGACATTCAGTACTTC. Translating gives CASSHSGFEDIQYF. The J gene is TRBJ2-4, the V gene TRBV4-1, with D possibly matching TRBD2 (5 bases). CDR1 and CDR2 (germline): MGHRA, YSYEKL. The V end was cut by 3 bases, the J end by 8 bases, with 14 bases between. The CDR3 is 14 residues long.